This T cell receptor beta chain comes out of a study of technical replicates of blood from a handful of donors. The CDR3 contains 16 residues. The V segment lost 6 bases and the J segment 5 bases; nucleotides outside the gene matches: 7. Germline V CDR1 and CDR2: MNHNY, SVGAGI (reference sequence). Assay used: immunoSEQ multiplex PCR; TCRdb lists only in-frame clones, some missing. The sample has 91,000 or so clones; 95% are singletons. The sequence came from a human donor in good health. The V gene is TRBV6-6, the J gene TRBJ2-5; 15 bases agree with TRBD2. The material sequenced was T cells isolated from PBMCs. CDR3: CASSHRTSGGEETQYF. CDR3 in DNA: TGTGCCAGCAGCCACCGGACTAGCGGGGGGGAGGAGACCCAGTACTTC.